The text below deals with one TCR beta chain. Its antigen is not identified. TCRdb's table, derived via immunoSEQ multiplex PCR, lists solely in-frame clones and lacks some. The sample shows roughly 150,000 clones, about 91% of them seen only once. The V gene's germline CDR1 is LGHDT and CDR2 YNNKEL (reference sequence). The CDR3 loop spans 11 amino acids. Trimming removed 1 base at V and 6 bases at J, with 4 bases between. This entry comes from a study of T cell responses to AZD1222 COVID-19 vaccine. Study results and limitations: Nearly half of unique spike-specific TCRs reportedly avoided B.1.351 and B.1.1.7 mutated regions. It was only a handful of AZD1222 recipients who were seropositive at baseline.

V is TRBV3-1 (or the pseudogene TRBV3-2) and J is TRBJ2-7; no definite D call. The origin of this receptor is an adult in good health. The source material was peripheral blood, sampled on day 0 of AZD1222 vaccination. The CDR3 loop is CASSQVAEQYF. The CDR3 coding sequence is TGTGCCAGCAGCCAAGTAGCCGAGCAGTACTTC.